A single sample is the source of the 32 T cell receptor beta chains below, sequenced in a study of beta chain features in type 1 diabetes. Whole-study results and caveats: Moderate yet significant TCRB CDR3 shortening was seen in Type 1 diabetes patients in all four CD4+ subsets.

Expressed TCRB transcripts were sequenced after all isolated RNA was converted to cDNA. Repertoires were generated with immunoSEQ multiplex PCR, while TCRdb's copy carries only in-frame clones and drops some. Of some 190,000 clones detected, 7.5% to 8.5% appear once; the ten largest clones hold roughly 0.5%. The antigens for these receptors are not known. The sample taken for sequencing was central memory CD4+ T cells from blood. The receptors shown here come from a man aged 18-30 years with type 1 diabetes.

This clone showed up just a few times. This chain joins TRBV7-7 and TRBJ2-1, with 8 bases that match TRBD2. The CDR3 consists of 17 residues. V lost 5 bases and J lost 4; bases outside the gene matches: 13. In germline, CDR1 is SSHAT, CDR2 FNYEAQ (reference sequence). For the CDR3, the DNA is TGTGCCAGCAGCCCCCGTCTGTCCAGCGGGGGTTACAATGAGCAGTTCTTC. Translation: CASSPRLSSGGYNEQFF.

This clone was recorded a few times. V and J are TRBV11-2 and TRBJ2-3; tentatively, D is TRBD1 (6 bases). Per the germline V gene, CDR1 is SGHAT and CDR2 is FQNNGV. The CDR3 covers 15 residues. The germline V and J ends were trimmed by 5 bases and 6 bases, with 18 bases remaining between them. The CDR3 DNA sequence: TGTGCCAGCAGCATGGGAGTGCAGGGGTCCGATACGCAGTATTTT. Translated, it gives CASSMGVQGSDTQYF.

V gene TRBV5-5 combines with J gene TRBJ2-7; 8 bases are a match to TRBD1. Trimming removed 3 bases from V and 7 bases from J; junction bases left unmatched: 6. The CDR3 is made up of 13 amino acids. CDR1 and CDR2 from the germline V gene are SGHKS and YYEKEE (reference sequence). The chain's CDR3 is CASSWDRQWEQYF. The CDR3 DNA is TGTGCCAGCAGCTGGGACAGGCAGTGGGAGCAGTACTTC.

This clone was detected only once. The chain recombines TRBV6-6 with TRBJ2-1; D call uncertain. Germline V CDR1 and CDR2: MNHNY, SVGAGI (reference sequence). The V gene lost 0 bases and the J gene lost 10 bases, with 16 bases spanning the gap. The CDR3 spans 15 residues. CDR3: CASSYSMKGSSEQFF. The CDR3 DNA reads TGTGCCAGCAGTTACTCGATGAAAGGTAGCAGCGAGCAGTTCTTC.

This clone was counted between two and nine times. The chain couples TRBV5-6 to TRBJ2-5; unclear D gene. Trimming cost V 6 bases and J 0 bases, with 6 bases left between them. The CDR3 is 12 amino acids. Germline V lookup: CDR1 SGHDT, CDR2 YYEEEE. This CDR3 reads CASTLNQETQYF. The CDR3 nucleotides read TGTGCCAGCACTCTTAACCAAGAGACCCAGTACTTC. The full variable domain, completed using reference TRBV5-6 and TRBJ2-5, is DAGVTQSPTHLIKTRGQQVTLRCSPKSGHDTVSWYQQALGQGPQFIFQYYEEEERQRGNFPDRFSGHQFPNYSSELNVNALLLGDSALYLCASTLNQETQYFGPGTRLLVL.

This clone appeared many times. The V and J genes are TRBV4-1 and TRBJ1-2, with D hard to call. V lost 6 bases and J lost 3, with 14 bases in between. The CDR3 has 14 amino acids. In germline, CDR1 is MGHRA, CDR2 YSYEKL. In DNA form, the CDR3 reads TGCGCCAGCAGGCTACGGGAAGCCGACTATGGCTACACCTTC. It is translated as CASRLREADYGYTF.

The V call is TRBV23-1, the J call TRBJ2-5, with TRBD1 matching 9 bases. TRBV23-1 falls under the ORF class, with uncertain function. CDR3 size: 15 residues. The V and J ends lost 7 bases and 11 bases, in that order; junction bases with no gene match: 17. Here the CDR3 reads CASTLRGTGSIEQYF. Here the CDR3 DNA reads TGCGCCAGCACCCTAAGGGGGACAGGGAGTATAGAGCAGTACTTC.

This clone was seen only a few times. This rearrangement joins TRBV28 to TRBJ2-7; the match to TRBD2 covers 7 bases. CDR3 size: 14 residues. J lost 5 bases, V lost 6 bases, and 10 bases had no gene match. From germline, CDR1 is MDHEN and CDR2 SYDVKM. The CDR3, as DNA: TGTGCCAGCAGCCGGGGTGGGGGGGAAAACGAGCAGTACTTC. It encodes CASSRGGGENEQYF.

The genes are TRBV20-1 and TRBJ2-5, with D perhaps TRBD1 (6 bases). Germline V lookup: CDR1 DFQATT, CDR2 SNEGSKA (reference sequence). Trimming took off 7 bases at V and 5 bases at J, with 11 bases between the two ends. The CDR3 runs to 11 residues. DNA of the CDR3: TGCAGTGGTTGGGGGCTGGAGACCCAGTACTTC. Translated, it gives CSGWGLETQYF.

This clone came up a few times. CDR3: CASSSYLAGGPDIQYF. The CDR3 nucleotides read TGTGCCAGCTCATCCTACCTAGCGGGAGGGCCGGACATTCAGTACTTC. The V gene is TRBV18, the J gene TRBJ2-4; 12 nucleotides agree with TRBD2. CDR1 KGHSH and CDR2 LQKENI come from the germline V gene. Germline trimming cut 5 bases from V and 8 bases from J; bases unmatched to any gene: 10. The CDR3 is 16 amino acids.

This clone was counted a few times. This sequence joins TRBV5-1 and TRBJ1-5, with a possible D match to TRBD1 (5 bases). Deletions cut 4 bases from V and 4 bases from J, with 15 bases between. The germline gives CDR1 SGHRS, CDR2 YFSETQ. This CDR3 is built from 15 residues. In DNA form, the CDR3 reads TGCGCCAGCAGCCCGGAGGGGACGGTGAATCAGCCCCAGCATTTT. Translating gives CASSPEGTVNQPQHF.

The table lists this clone with a few counts. The V call is TRBV18, the J call TRBJ2-2, with 9 bases lining up with TRBD2. Per the germline V gene, CDR1 is KGHSH and CDR2 is LQKENI. The CDR3 consists of 16 residues. V shed 4 bases and J 3 bases; nucleotides not matched to a gene: 6. CDR3 in DNA: TGTGCCAGCTCACGACAGACTAGCGGAGACACCGGGGAGCTGTTTTTT. As protein: CASSRQTSGDTGELFF.

In DNA form, the CDR3 reads TGTGCCAGCAGCTTGGCGGGTCGGACAAAAAATGAAGCTTTCTTT. Translated: CASSLAGRTKNEAFF. The V call is TRBV5-4, the J call TRBJ1-1, with D perhaps TRBD1 (5 bases). This CDR3 region has 15 residues. In germline, CDR1 is SGHNT, CDR2 YYREEE (reference sequence). The ends were cut back, 0 bases at V and 7 bases at J, with 16 bases in the middle.

This clone turned up a few times. The rearrangement joins TRBV11-2 to TRBJ1-2, with D possibly being TRBD1 (5 bases). Trimming removed 5 bases from V and 4 bases from J, with 11 bases in between. Germline lookup yields CDR1 SGHAT and CDR2 FQNNGV. The CDR3 is made up of 13 amino acids. The CDR3 sequence: CASSPDISYGYTF. The CDR3 region has the DNA TGTGCCAGCAGCCCGGACATTAGCTATGGCTACACCTTC.

The chain combines TRBV6-1 with TRBJ2-7; 13 nucleotides match TRBD2. The CDR3 length is 15 residues. V gave up 5 bases and J gave up 7 bases; unmatched junction bases: 8. CDR1 MNHNS and CDR2 SASEGT come from the germline V gene. The chain's CDR3 is CASSPWTSGSKEQYF. CDR3 nucleotide sequence: TGTGCCAGCAGTCCCTGGACTAGCGGGAGTAAGGAGCAGTACTTC.

The rearrangement joins TRBV28 to TRBJ1-2, with unresolved D. V shed 3 bases and J shed 0 bases, with 11 bases lying between them. Germline V gene sequence: CDR1 MDHEN, CDR2 SYDVKM. This CDR3 is built from 15 residues. The CDR3 nucleotides read TGTGCCAGCAGTTTCGGTACTCCCCCTAACTATGGCTACACCTTC. Protein sequence: CASSFGTPPNYGYTF.

The J gene is TRBJ2-7, the V gene TRBV6-6; 8 nucleotides line up with TRBD2. This CDR3 has 16 amino acids. Germline assignment: CDR1 MNHNY and CDR2 SVGAGI (reference sequence). V shed 6 bases and J 0 bases; nucleotides not matched to a gene: 10. The CDR3 nucleotides read TGTGCCAGCAGACGGACTAGCATGGGAAGCTCCTACGAGCAGTACTTC. It translates to CASRRTSMGSSYEQYF.

This chain connects TRBV7-2 to TRBJ2-5; possible D gene TRBD2, 5 bases. V was trimmed by 2 bases and J by 5 bases, leaving 15 bases between them. The CDR3 consists of 15 residues. Germline-derived CDR1 and CDR2 are SGHTA and FQGNSA. The CDR3 loop is CASSLQDSGRETQYF. The CDR3 DNA sequence: TGTGCCAGCAGCTTACAGGACTCCGGTCGGGAGACCCAGTACTTC.

This clone was detected only a few times. The chain is built from TRBV7-9 and TRBJ2-4, with 10 bases fitting TRBD1. CDR1 is SEHNR, CDR2 FQNEAQ, per germline (reference sequence). Trimming cost V 5 bases and J 7 bases; bases outside gene matches: 11. The CDR3 runs to 16 residues. Written as DNA, the CDR3 is TGTGCCAGCAGCGCGGACCAACCGGGACAGGGGAACATTCAGTACTTC. Its translation is CASSADQPGQGNIQYF.

This chain links TRBV11-2 with TRBJ1-2, with D tentatively TRBD1 (5 bases). The CDR3 runs to 12 residues. Trimming stripped 2 bases from V and 8 bases from J, with 9 bases between. The germline CDR1 and CDR2 sequences are SGHAT and FQNNGV. The chain's CDR3 is CASSLSGIGYTF. For the CDR3, the DNA is TGTGCCAGCAGCTTATCAGGGATCGGCTACACCTTC. Variable domain in full (rest from reference TRBV11-2 and TRBJ1-2): EAGVAQSPRYKIIEKRQSVAFWCNPISGHATLYWYQQILGQGPKLLIQFQNNGVVDDSQLPKDRFSAERLKGVDSTLKIQPAKLEDSAVYLCASSLSGIGYTFGSGTRLTVV.

This clone occurred many times. This chain links TRBV6-6 with TRBJ1-5; D unclear. Germline V CDR1 and CDR2: MNHNY, SVGAGI (reference sequence). Trimming shortened V by 0 bases and J by 4 bases, and 4 bases separated the two germline ends. The CDR3 extends over 13 amino acids. DNA for the CDR3: TGTGCCAGCAGTTACTCAGAGAATCAGCCCCAGCATTTT. Amino acids: CASSYSENQPQHF.

In its sample, this clone was seen a few times. This chain links TRBV7-8 with TRBJ2-7; TRBD2 aligns across 9 bases. J was trimmed by 5 bases and V by 1 base; bases with no gene match: 9. This CDR3 is built from 16 residues. Germline CDR1 SGHVS, CDR2 FQNEAQ. CDR3: CASSLGSLAGINEQYF. CDR3 nucleotide sequence: TGTGCCAGCAGCTTAGGTAGCCTAGCGGGAATCAACGAGCAGTACTTC.

This clone has just a few counts. This rearrangement joins TRBV29-1 to TRBJ2-6, with a weak D call TRBD1 (5 bases). The CDR3 consists of 17 residues. Germline V gene sequence: CDR1 SQVTM, CDR2 ANQGSEA. The V and J ends lost 6 bases and 0 bases respectively, with 18 bases between them. This CDR3 is CSVPSGASTSGANVLTF. In DNA, the CDR3 is TGCAGCGTCCCTAGTGGGGCATCGACCTCTGGGGCCAACGTCCTGACTTTC. The entire variable domain, with the rest obtained from reference TRBV29-1 and TRBJ2-6, is as follows: SAVISQKPSRDICQRGTSLTIQCQVDSQVTMMFWYRQQPGQSLTLIATANQGSEATYESGFVIDKFPISRPNLTFSTLTVSNMSPEDSSIYLCSVPSGASTSGANVLTFGAGSRLTVL.

The CDR3 nucleotides are TGTGCCAGCAGCTTAGCGGGAGATCTCTACAATGAGCAGTTCTTC. It encodes CASSLAGDLYNEQFF. The rearrangement joins TRBV7-2 to TRBJ2-1; weak D call: TRBD2 (5 bases). CDR3 length equals 15 residues. Germline loops: CDR1 SGHTA, CDR2 FQGNSA. V gave up 0 bases and J gave up 3 bases, with 9 bases separating them.

The chain combines TRBV9 with TRBJ1-2; 7 nucleotides match TRBD1. V was pared by 4 bases and J by 7 bases, with 10 bases of the junction left unmatched. The CDR3 runs 14 residues. CDR1 and CDR2 (germline): SGDLS, YYNGEE. CDR3 amino acids: CASSPRQGSSGYTF. The CDR3 DNA follows: TGTGCCAGCAGCCCTCGACAGGGCTCTTCTGGCTACACCTTC. Complete variable domain (other parts from reference TRBV9 and TRBJ1-2): DSGVTQTPKHLITATGQRVTLRCSPRSGDLSVYWYQQSLDQGLQFLIQYYNGEERAKGNILERFSAQQFPDLHSELNLSSLELGDSALYFCASSPRQGSSGYTFGSGTRLTVV.

This chain links TRBV5-1 with TRBJ2-2, with 11 bases fitting TRBD2. The trim removed 4 bases at V and 4 bases at J, leaving 6 bases unmatched. Germline V lookup: CDR1 SGHRS, CDR2 YFSETQ. The CDR3 is 16 amino acids. CDR3 region: CASSEAGLAGTGELFF. The CDR3 DNA follows: TGCGCCAGCAGCGAAGCCGGACTAGCGGGCACCGGGGAGCTGTTTTTT. The full variable domain, its missing parts supplied by reference TRBV5-1 and TRBJ2-2, is KAGVTQTPRYLIKTRGQQVTLSCSPISGHRSVSWYQQTPGQGLQFLFEYFSETQRNKGNFPGRFSGRQFSNSRSEMNVSTLELGDSALYLCASSEAGLAGTGELFFGEGSRLTVL.

The table lists this clone with a count of one. The chain combines TRBV2 with TRBJ2-7; tentative D call: TRBD1 (5 bases). The CDR3 covers 13 residues. Germline V lookup: CDR1 SNHLY, CDR2 FYNNEI. V shed 2 bases and J shed 3 bases, with 8 bases lying between them. The CDR3 DNA reads as TGTGCCAGCAGTGAACAGGGTAACTACGAGCAGTACTTC. Encoded protein: CASSEQGNYEQYF. The entire variable domain, with the rest obtained from reference TRBV2 and TRBJ2-7, is as follows: EPEVTQTPSHQVTQMGQEVILRCVPISNHLYFYWYRQILGQKVEFLVSFYNNEISEKSEIFDDQFSVERPDGSNFTLKIRSTKLEDSAMYFCASSEQGNYEQYFGPGTRLTVT.

The chain joins TRBV2 to TRBJ2-6; no clear D. The CDR3 has 14 amino acids. Trimming shortened V by 5 bases and J by 0 bases, and 5 bases separated the two germline ends. Per the germline V gene, CDR1 is SNHLY and CDR2 is FYNNEI. CDR3 nucleotides: TGTGCCAGCAGTACAAGCTCTGGGGCCAACGTCCTGACTTTC. This codes for CASSTSSGANVLTF.

Comments on this clone: Other DNA sequences of this sample code for an identical CDR3. The chain joins TRBV28 to TRBJ2-5; a possible D gene is TRBD2 (5 bases). Trimming pared 1 base from V and 5 bases from J, leaving 8 bases between. Germline CDR1 reads MDHEN; CDR2 reads SYDVKM. This CDR3 comprises 13 residues. The CDR3 protein is CASSLSSPETQYF. The CDR3 nucleotides are TGTGCCAGCAGTTTATCTAGCCCGGAGACCCAGTACTTC.

In this sample, this clone turned up many times. This sample includes further DNA sequences coding for the same CDR3. The J gene is TRBJ2-6, the V gene TRBV5-1; 7 nucleotides line up with TRBD1. CDR3 length: 16 amino acids. Trimming at V came to 0 bases and at J to 0 bases, leaving 0 bases not matched to a gene. The germline CDR1 and CDR2 sequences are SGHRS and YFSETQ. The CDR3 loop reads CASSLGQGSGANVLTF. The CDR3 coding sequence is TGCGCCAGCAGCTTGGGACAGGGCTCTGGGGCCAACGTCCTGACTTTC.

The rearrangement joins TRBV10-3 to TRBJ1-2, with D possibly matching TRBD1 (5 bases). The CDR3 is made up of 14 amino acids. Trimming cost V 10 bases and J 2 bases, with 17 bases left between them. Germline-derived CDR1 and CDR2 are ENHRY and SYGVKD. The DNA of the CDR3 is TGTGCCAGCACCCCTGCAGGGTTCAACTATGGCTACACCTTC. Protein sequence: CASTPAGFNYGYTF.

This chain links TRBV5-1 with TRBJ2-7; tentative D call: TRBD1 (5 bases). Trimming stripped 0 bases from V and 7 bases from J, with 17 bases between. The germline CDR1 and CDR2 sequences are SGHRS and YFSETQ. The CDR3 extends over 15 amino acids. DNA for the CDR3: TGCGCCAGCAGCTTGGCCCAGGGTTTGCAATTGGAGCAGTACTTC. This encodes CASSLAQGLQLEQYF.